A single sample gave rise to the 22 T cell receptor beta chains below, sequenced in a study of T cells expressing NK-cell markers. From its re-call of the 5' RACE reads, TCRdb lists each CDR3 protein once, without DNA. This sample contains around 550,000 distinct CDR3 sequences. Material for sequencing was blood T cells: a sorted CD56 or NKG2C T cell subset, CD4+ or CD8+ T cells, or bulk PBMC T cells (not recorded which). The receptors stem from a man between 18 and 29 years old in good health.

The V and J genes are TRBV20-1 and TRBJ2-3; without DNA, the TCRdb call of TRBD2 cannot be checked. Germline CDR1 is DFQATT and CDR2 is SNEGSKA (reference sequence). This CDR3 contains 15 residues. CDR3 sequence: CSASGGRWGADTQYF.

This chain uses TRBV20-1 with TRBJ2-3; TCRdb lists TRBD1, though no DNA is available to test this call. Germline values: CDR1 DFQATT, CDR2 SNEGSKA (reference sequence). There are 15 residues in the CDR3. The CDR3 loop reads CSASASGTATDTQYF.

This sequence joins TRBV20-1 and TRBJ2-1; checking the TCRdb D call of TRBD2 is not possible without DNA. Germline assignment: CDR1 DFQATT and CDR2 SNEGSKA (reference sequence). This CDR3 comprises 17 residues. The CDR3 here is CSARDRFQAVQYNEQFF.

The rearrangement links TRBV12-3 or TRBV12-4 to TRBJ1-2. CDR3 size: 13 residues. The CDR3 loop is CASSTTGVYGYTF.

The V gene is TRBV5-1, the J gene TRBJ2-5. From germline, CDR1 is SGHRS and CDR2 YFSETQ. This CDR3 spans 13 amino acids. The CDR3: CASSFETLETQYF.

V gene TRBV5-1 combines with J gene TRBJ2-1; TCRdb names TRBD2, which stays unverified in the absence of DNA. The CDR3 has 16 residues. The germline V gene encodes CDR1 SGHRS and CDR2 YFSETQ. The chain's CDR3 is CASSLTRAHSYNEQFF.

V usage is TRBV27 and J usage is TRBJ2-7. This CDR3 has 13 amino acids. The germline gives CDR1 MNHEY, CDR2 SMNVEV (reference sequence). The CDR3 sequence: CASSLNPTFEQYF.

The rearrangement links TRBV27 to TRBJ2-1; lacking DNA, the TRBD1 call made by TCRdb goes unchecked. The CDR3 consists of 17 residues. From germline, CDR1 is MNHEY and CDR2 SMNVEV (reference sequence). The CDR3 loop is CASSSPGGGRAYNEQFF.

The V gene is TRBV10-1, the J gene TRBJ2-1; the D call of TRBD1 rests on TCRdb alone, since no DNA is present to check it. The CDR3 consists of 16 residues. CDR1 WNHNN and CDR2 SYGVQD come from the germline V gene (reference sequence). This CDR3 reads CASSGPSRGSYNEQFF.

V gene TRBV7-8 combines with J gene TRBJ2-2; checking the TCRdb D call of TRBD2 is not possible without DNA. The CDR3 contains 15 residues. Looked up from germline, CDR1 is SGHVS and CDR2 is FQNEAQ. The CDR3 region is CASSQLGAGTGELFF.

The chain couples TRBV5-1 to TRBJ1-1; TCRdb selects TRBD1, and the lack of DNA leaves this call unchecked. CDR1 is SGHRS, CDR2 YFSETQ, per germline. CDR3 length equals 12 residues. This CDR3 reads CASSTGPNEAFF. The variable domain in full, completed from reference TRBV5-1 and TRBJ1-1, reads KAGVTQTPRYLIKTRGQQVTLSCSPISGHRSVSWYQQTPGQGLQFLFEYFSETQRNKGNFPGRFSGRQFSNSRSEMNVSTLELGDSALYLCASSTGPNEAFFGQGTRLTVV.

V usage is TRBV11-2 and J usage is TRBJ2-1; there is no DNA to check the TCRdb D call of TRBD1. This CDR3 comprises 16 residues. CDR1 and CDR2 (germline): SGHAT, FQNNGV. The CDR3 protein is CASSLEGGGGLHEQFF.

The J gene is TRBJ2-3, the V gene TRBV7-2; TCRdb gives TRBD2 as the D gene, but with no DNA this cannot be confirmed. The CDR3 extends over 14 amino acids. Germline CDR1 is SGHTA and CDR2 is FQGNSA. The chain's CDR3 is CASSYGGPTDTQYF.

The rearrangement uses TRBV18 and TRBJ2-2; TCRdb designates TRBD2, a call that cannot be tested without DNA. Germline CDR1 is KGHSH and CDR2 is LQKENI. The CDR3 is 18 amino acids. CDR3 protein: CASSPQGLARVGTGELFF.

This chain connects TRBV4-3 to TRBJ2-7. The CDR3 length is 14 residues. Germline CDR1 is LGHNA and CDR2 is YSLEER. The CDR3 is CASSQDGATYEQYF.

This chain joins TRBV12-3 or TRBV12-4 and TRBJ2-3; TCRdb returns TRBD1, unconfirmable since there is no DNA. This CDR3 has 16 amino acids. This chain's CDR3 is CASSGGSRVLTDTQYF.

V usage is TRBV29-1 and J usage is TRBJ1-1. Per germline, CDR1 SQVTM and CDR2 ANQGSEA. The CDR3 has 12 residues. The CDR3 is CSVIGANTEAFF.

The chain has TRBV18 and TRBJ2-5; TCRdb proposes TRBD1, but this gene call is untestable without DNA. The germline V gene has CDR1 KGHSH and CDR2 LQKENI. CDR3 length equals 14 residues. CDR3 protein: CASSPEGARETQYF.

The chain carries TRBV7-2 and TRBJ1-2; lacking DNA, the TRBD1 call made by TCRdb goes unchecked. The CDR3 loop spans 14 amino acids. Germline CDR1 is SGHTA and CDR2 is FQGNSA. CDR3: CASSALQGAQGYTF.

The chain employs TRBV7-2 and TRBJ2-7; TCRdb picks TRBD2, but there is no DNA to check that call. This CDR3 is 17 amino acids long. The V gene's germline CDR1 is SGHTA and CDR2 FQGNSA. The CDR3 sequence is CASSPYYLGLNRYEQYF.

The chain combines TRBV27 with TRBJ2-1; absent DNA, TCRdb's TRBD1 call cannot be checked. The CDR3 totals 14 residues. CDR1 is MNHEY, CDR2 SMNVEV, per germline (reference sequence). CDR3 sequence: CASSSLTGIVPQFF.

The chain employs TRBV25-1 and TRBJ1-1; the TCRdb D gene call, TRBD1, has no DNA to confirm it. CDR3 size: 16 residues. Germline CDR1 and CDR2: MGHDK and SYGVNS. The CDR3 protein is CASSATPGQGWTEAFF.